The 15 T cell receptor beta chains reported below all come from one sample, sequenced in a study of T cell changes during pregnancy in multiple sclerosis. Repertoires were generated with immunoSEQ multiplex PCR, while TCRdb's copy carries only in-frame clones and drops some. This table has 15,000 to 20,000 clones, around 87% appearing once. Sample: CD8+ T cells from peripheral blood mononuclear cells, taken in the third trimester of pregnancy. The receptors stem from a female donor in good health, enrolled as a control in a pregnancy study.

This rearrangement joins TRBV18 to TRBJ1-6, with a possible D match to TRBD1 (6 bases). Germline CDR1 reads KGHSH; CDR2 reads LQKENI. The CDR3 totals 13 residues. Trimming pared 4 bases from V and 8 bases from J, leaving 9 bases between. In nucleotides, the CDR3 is TGTGCCAGCTCACTAGGGGGAGATTCACCCCTCCACTTT. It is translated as CASSLGGDSPLHF.

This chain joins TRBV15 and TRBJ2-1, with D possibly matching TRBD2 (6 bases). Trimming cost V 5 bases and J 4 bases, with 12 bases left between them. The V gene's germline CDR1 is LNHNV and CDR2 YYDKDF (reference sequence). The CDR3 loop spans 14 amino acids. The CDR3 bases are TGTGCCACCAGCCAGGACTATTCTTACAATGAGCAGTTCTTC. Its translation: CATSQDYSYNEQFF. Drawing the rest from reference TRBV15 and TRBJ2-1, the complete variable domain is DAMVIQNPRYQVTQFGKPVTLSCSQTLNHNVMYWYQQKSSQAPKLLFHYYDKDFNNEADTPDNFQSRRPNTSFCFLDIRSPGLGDTAMYLCATSQDYSYNEQFFGPGTRLTVL.

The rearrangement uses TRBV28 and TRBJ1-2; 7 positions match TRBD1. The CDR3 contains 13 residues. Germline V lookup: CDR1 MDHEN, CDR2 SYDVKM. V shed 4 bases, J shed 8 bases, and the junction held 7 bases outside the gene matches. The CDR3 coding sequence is TGTGCCAGCAGTTCAAGGGGGCAAGGGGGCTACACCTTC. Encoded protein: CASSSRGQGGYTF.

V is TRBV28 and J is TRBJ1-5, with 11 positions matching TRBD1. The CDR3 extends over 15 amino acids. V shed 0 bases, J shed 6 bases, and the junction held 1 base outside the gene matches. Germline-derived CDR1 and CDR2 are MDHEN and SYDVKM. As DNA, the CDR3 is TGTGCCAGCAGTTTATGGGACAGGGGGCTTCAGCCCCAGCATTTT. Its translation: CASSLWDRGLQPQHF. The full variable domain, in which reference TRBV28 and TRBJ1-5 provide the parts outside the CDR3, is DVKVTQSSRYLVKRTGEKVFLECVQDMDHENMFWYRQDPGLGLRLIYFSYDVKMKEKGDIPEGYSVSREKKERFSLILESASTNQTSMYLCASSLWDRGLQPQHFGDGTRLSIL.

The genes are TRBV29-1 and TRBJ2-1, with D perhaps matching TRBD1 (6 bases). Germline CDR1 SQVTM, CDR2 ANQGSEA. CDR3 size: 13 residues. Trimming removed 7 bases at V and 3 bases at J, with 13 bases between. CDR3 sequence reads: CSGERTDYNEQFF. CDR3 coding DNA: TGCAGCGGAGAAAGGACAGACTACAATGAGCAGTTCTTC.

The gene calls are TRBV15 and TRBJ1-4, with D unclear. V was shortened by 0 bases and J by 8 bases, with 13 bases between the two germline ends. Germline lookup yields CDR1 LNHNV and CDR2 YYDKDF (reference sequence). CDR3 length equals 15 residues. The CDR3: CATSRETAKPEKLFF. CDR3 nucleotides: TGTGCCACCAGCAGAGAAACTGCAAAGCCCGAAAAACTGTTTTTT.

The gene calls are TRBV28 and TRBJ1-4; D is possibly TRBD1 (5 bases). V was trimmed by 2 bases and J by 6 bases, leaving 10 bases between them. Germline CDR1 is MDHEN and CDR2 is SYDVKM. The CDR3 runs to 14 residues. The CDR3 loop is CASSLKGRDEKLFF. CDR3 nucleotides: TGTGCCAGCAGTTTAAAGGGGAGGGATGAAAAACTGTTTTTT.

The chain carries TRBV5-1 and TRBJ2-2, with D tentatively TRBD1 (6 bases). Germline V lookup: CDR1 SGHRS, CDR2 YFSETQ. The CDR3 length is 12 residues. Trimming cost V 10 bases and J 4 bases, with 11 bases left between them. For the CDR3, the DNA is TGCGCCGCAGGGGCGGGCACCGGGGAGCTGTTTTTT. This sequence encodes CAAGAGTGELFF.

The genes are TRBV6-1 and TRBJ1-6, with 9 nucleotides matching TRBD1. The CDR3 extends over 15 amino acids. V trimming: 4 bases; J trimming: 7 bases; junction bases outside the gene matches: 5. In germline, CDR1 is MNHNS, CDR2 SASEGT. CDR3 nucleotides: TGTGCCAGCAGTGCAACAGGGGGCGGCAATTCACCCCTCCACTTT. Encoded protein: CASSATGGGNSPLHF.

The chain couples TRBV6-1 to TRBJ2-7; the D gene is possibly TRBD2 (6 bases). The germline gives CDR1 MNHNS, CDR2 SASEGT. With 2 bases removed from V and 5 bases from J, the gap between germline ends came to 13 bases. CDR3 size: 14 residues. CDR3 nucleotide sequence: TGTGCCAGCAGTGAAACGGGGGAAACCGACGAGCAGTACTTC. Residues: CASSETGETDEQYF.

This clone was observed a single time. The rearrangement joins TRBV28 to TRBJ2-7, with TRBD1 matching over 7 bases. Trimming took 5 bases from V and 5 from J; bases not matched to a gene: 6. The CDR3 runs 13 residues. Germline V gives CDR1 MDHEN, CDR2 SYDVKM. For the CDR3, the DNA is TGTGCCAGCAGTCTCAGGGACAGCGACGAGCAGTACTTC. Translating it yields CASSLRDSDEQYF.

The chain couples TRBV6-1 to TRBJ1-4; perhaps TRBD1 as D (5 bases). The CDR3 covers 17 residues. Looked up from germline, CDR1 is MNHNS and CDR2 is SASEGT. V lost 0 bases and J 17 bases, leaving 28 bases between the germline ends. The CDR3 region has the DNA TGTGCCAGCAGTGAAGCGCCTCCCACCAGGGCTTACCTAACCCTCTTTTTT. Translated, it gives CASSEAPPTRAYLTLFF.

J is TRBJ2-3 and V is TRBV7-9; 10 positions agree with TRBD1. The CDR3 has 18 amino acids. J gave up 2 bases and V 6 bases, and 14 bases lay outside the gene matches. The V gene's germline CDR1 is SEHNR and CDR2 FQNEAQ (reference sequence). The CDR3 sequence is CASRNSGTGAPTTDTQYF. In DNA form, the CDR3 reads TGTGCCAGCAGAAACTCCGGGACAGGGGCCCCTACCACAGATACGCAGTATTTT.

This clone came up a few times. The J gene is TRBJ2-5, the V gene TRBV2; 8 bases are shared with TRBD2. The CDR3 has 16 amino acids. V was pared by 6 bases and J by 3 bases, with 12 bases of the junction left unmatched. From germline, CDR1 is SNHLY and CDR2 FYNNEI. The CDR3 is CASRGLRGAIEETQYF. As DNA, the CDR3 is TGTGCCAGCAGAGGGTTGCGGGGGGCCATTGAAGAGACCCAGTACTTC.

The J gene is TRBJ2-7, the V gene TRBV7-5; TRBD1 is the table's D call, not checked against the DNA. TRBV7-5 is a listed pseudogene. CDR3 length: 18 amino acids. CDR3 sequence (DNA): TGTGTCAGAAGCGTCGGGACAGGGCTGGGAATGGGGGACTACGAGCAGTACTTC. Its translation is CVRSVGTGLGMGDYEQYF.